This T cell receptor (beta chain) was sequenced in a study of cytomegalovirus exposure and HLA in healthy donors. The study, taken as a whole, reports: Through in vitro validation, a few CMV-associated chains were shown to be specific for CMV antigens. As immune exposure information, only CMV serostatus was available.

Researchers ran the PCR with 60 Vbeta and 13 Jbeta primers. The data were produced by immunoSEQ multiplex PCR, yet TCRdb's version contains in-frame clones alone and is incomplete. The repertoire holds 250,000 to 350,000 clones, with about nine tenths as singletons. A word on this clone: What it binds is not known.

The CDR3 is made up of 14 amino acids. Germline CDR1 SGHNT, CDR2 YYREEE (reference sequence). Trimming took off 2 bases at V and 4 bases at J, with 9 bases between the two ends. Sequencing was performed on PBMCs. The origin of this receptor is a man aged 40-49 years in good health and CMV-seropositive. This sequence joins TRBV5-4 and TRBJ2-2, with D maybe TRBD2 (5 bases). The CDR3 coding sequence is TGTGCCAGCAGCTTAGGAGCGGCCACCGGGGAGCTGTTTTTT. Translating it yields CASSLGAATGELFF.